This TCR beta chain is from a study of PD-1 blockade in classical Hodgkin lymphoma. V shed 3 bases, J shed 4 bases, and the junction held 8 bases outside the gene matches. CDR1 and CDR2 (germline): MGHRA, YSYEKL. CDR3 length equals 15 residues. This table comes from immunoSEQ multiplex PCR, and its TCRdb copy is limited to in-frame clones, with some not included. Of more than 50,000 clones detected, approximately 92% appear once; the ten largest clones hold roughly 15%. Each and every patient relapsed after autologous stem cell transplantation, and patients got differing brentuximab vedotin exposure.

The V gene is TRBV4-1, the J gene TRBJ1-2; 7 bases are shared with TRBD1. The receptor was derived from a human donor with classical Hodgkin lymphoma. This specimen consisted of peripheral blood mononuclear cells (PBMCs), obtained at baseline. CDR3 loop: CASSQQTGVSYGYTF. In nucleotides, the CDR3 is TGCGCCAGCAGCCAGCAAACAGGGGTCTCCTATGGCTACACCTTC.